The 13 T cell receptor beta chains presented below share a single source sample, sequenced in a study of CD4 T cells in relation to SARS-CoV-2 and coronaviruses. Unexposed donor CD4+ T cells date from about 2011-2019, before the COVID-19 pandemic. Generated by immunoSEQ multiplex PCR, the TCRdb table keeps only in-frame clones and is missing some. This sample has about 59,000 clones, with 70% to 90% found just once. Sequenced input: memory CD4+ T cells from PBMCs. All receptors come from a human donor in good health.

J is TRBJ2-2 and V is TRBV18; TRBD2 matches 14 bases. J lost 7 bases, V lost 6 bases, and 10 bases had no gene match. The CDR3 is 17 amino acids. Looked up from germline, CDR1 is KGHSH and CDR2 is LQKENI. CDR3 region: CASSSEGLAGVGGELFF. Here the CDR3 DNA reads TGTGCCAGCTCGTCGGAGGGACTAGCGGGAGTTGGCGGGGAGCTGTTTTTT.

V usage is TRBV6-6 and J usage is TRBJ2-7; 10 nucleotides agree with TRBD1. From germline, CDR1 is MNHNY and CDR2 SVGAGI (reference sequence). V was clipped by 5 bases and J by 5 bases; unmatched bases: 9. This CDR3 is built from 15 residues. DNA of the CDR3: TGTGCCAGCAGTGCCGTGGGACAGGGGAACCACGAGCAGTACTTC. This encodes CASSAVGQGNHEQYF.

The chain employs TRBV2 and TRBJ2-2; D is possibly TRBD1 (6 bases). CDR1 and CDR2 (germline): SNHLY, FYNNEI. There are 15 residues in the CDR3. The V end lost 7 bases, the J end lost 3 bases, and 15 bases lay between the germline ends. The CDR3: CASTFRGGHTGELFF. CDR3 nucleotide sequence: TGTGCCAGCACGTTCAGGGGTGGTCACACCGGGGAGCTGTTTTTT. The variable domain in full, completed from reference TRBV2 and TRBJ2-2, reads EPEVTQTPSHQVTQMGQEVILRCVPISNHLYFYWYRQILGQKVEFLVSFYNNEISEKSEIFDDQFSVERPDGSNFTLKIRSTKLEDSAMYFCASTFRGGHTGELFFGEGSRLTVL.

This rearrangement joins TRBV19 to TRBJ2-7, with D possibly being TRBD1 (6 bases). The CDR3 loop spans 14 amino acids. The V gene's germline CDR1 is LNHDA and CDR2 SQIVND (reference sequence). V was clipped by 5 bases and J by 6 bases, with 17 bases between them. CDR3 residues: CASSPTRQEREQYF. DNA of the CDR3: TGTGCCAGTAGTCCTACCCGACAGGAACGCGAGCAGTACTTC.

This clone was counted only a few times. The chain combines TRBV7-8 with TRBJ1-2; the D gene is possibly TRBD1 (5 bases). The CDR3 is 15 amino acids. V shed 3 bases and J shed 4 bases, with 15 bases lying between them. Germline lookup yields CDR1 SGHVS and CDR2 FQNEAQ. The CDR3: CASSFLGGSGYGYTF. CDR3 DNA sequence: TGTGCCAGCAGCTTTTTGGGGGGGTCGGGCTATGGCTACACCTTC.

The chain carries TRBV27 and TRBJ2-3; 9 bases are a match to TRBD1. V dropped 6 bases and J dropped 4; count of bases not matched to a gene: 5. In germline, CDR1 is MNHEY, CDR2 SMNVEV (reference sequence). The CDR3 sequence is 14 residues long. CDR3 sequence reads: CASRRDRVSDTQYF. As DNA, the CDR3 is TGTGCCAGCAGAAGGGACAGGGTATCAGATACGCAGTATTTT.

This rearrangement joins TRBV4-2 to TRBJ2-2, with 13 bases fitting TRBD2. The length of the CDR3 is 17 residues. Germline loops: CDR1 LGHNA, CDR2 YNFKEQ. The J segment lost 0 bases and the V segment lost 4 bases, leaving 2 bases of the junction unmatched. This CDR3 is CASSPGLAGTNTGELFF. The CDR3 DNA follows: TGTGCCAGCAGCCCGGGACTAGCGGGAACGAACACCGGGGAGCTGTTTTTT.

For the CDR3, the DNA is TGTGCCAGCGATACAACAGGGCCAAATTCACCCCTCCACTTT. Its protein product is CASDTTGPNSPLHF. This chain links TRBV2 with TRBJ1-6; D might be TRBD1 (6 bases). This CDR3 is built from 14 residues. Germline loops: CDR1 SNHLY, CDR2 FYNNEI. Trimming pared 8 bases from V and 7 bases from J, leaving 15 bases between.

V is TRBV27 and J is TRBJ2-7; the D gene could be TRBD1 or TRBD2 (5 bases each). V lost 8 bases to trimming and J lost 2 bases, with 16 bases between them. Germline V gene lookup returns CDR1 MNHEY and CDR2 SMNVEV (reference sequence). CDR3 size: 14 residues. CDR3 coding DNA: TGTGCCAGCGGTCACGGGGACCATCCCTACGAGCAGTACTTC. It is translated as CASGHGDHPYEQYF.

The chain employs TRBV3-1 (or the pseudogene TRBV3-2) and TRBJ2-4, with D perhaps given as TRBD1 or TRBD2 (5 bases each). The length of the CDR3 is 18 residues. CDR1 and CDR2 (germline): LGHDT, YNNKEL (reference sequence). Trimming removed 4 bases at V and 0 bases at J, with 19 bases between. CDR3 DNA: TGTGCCAGCAGCCGTGCCAGTGACCGGGGCCTAGCCAAAAACATTCAGTACTTC. This codes for CASSRASDRGLAKNIQYF.

This chain uses TRBV11-2 with TRBJ1-3; tentatively, D is TRBD1 (5 bases). V gave up 1 base and J gave up 2 bases, with 6 bases separating them. Germline-derived CDR1 and CDR2 are SGHAT and FQNNGV. The CDR3 sequence is 14 residues long. The CDR3 sequence: CASSLAGTGNTIYF. CDR3 nucleotides: TGTGCCAGCAGCTTAGCAGGGACTGGAAACACCATATATTTT.

This chain links TRBV7-9 with TRBJ1-1; D is undetermined. V lost 0 bases to trimming and J lost 1 base, with 9 bases between them. Germline V gives CDR1 SEHNR, CDR2 FQNEAQ (reference sequence). The CDR3 loop spans 15 amino acids. CDR3 loop: CASSLAPRGNTEAFF. CDR3 DNA: TGTGCCAGCAGCTTAGCCCCCCGGGGGAACACTGAAGCTTTCTTT. Using reference TRBV7-9 and TRBJ1-1 for the parts outside the CDR3, the full variable domain is DTGVSQNPRHKITKRGQNVTFRCDPISEHNRLYWYRQTLGQGPEFLTYFQNEAQLEKSRLLSDRFSAERPKGSFSTLEIQRTEQGDSAMYLCASSLAPRGNTEAFFGQGTRLTVV.

V and J are TRBV3-1 (or the pseudogene TRBV3-2) and TRBJ2-5; D ambiguous. V was cut by 1 base and J by 8 bases, with 8 bases left in between. Per germline, CDR1 LGHDT and CDR2 YNNKEL (reference sequence). The CDR3 is 12 residues long. The CDR3 sequence: CASSQAWATQYF. In nucleotides, the CDR3 is TGTGCCAGCAGCCAAGCTTGGGCTACCCAGTACTTC.